The rows below give T cell receptor beta chains drawn from one sample of a study of blood T cells in healthy people across ages. TCRdb re-called the 5' RACE reads with MiXCR, one entry per CDR3 protein. Altogether over 300,000 distinct CDR3 sequences are present, roughly half being singletons, with the ten largest covering around 49%. Sequencing was performed on blood. The receptors here all came from a man between 60 and 75 years old in good health. CDR3s include the opening cysteine and the closing phenylalanine or tryptophan. The order of the fields is clone size, V gene, D gene, J gene, CDR3 protein, CDR3 DNA. D genes are given only for firm matches. Size is omitted from some rows. Given values are once, few, many or a class for expanded clones.

.	TRBV2	TRBD2	TRBJ2-7	CASWGPGTSGSYEQYF	TGTGCCAGCTGGGGTCCCGGGACTAGCGGGAGTTACGAGCAGTACTTC
.	TRBV4-1	.	TRBJ2-3	CASSQDWGERADTQYF	TGCGCCAGCAGCCAAGATTGGGGGGAGAGAGCAGATACGCAGTATTTT
.	TRBV20-1	TRBD2	TRBJ2-1	CGARDGVAGAAKFF	TGCGGTGCTAGAGATGGGGTAGCGGGTGCGGCGAAGTTCTTC
.	TRBV12-3/TRBV12-4	.	TRBJ2-7	CASQTAVSEQYF	TGTGCCAGCCAAACGGCGGTTAGTGAGCAGTACTTC
.	TRBV20-1	TRBD2	TRBJ2-3	CSAPPLAGDGNTQYF	TGCAGTGCCCCTCCCCTAGCGGGAGATGGAAATACGCAGTATTTT
.	TRBV5-1	.	TRBJ2-5	CGSSPGQKETQYF	TGCGGCAGCAGCCCCGGACAGAAAGAGACCCAGTACTTC
.	TRBV3-1	.	TRBJ2-3	CASSQDHRSSTDTQYF	TGTGCCAGCAGCCAAGATCACCGGTCTAGCACAGATACGCAGTATTTT
.	TRBV4-2	.	TRBJ2-7	CASSQGADYEQYF	TGTGCCAGCAGCCAAGGTGCGGATTACGAGCAGTACTTC
.	TRBV6-4	.	TRBJ2-7	CASSGPGTFPFVGQYF	TGTGCCAGCAGTGGTCCGGGGACATTTCCTTTTGTGGGGCAGTACTTC
few	TRBV5-1	.	TRBJ2-7	CASSSVRSDEQYF	TGCGCCAGCAGCTCGGTGAGGAGTGACGAGCAGTACTTC
.	TRBV27	.	TRBJ2-7	CASSPFFRAGAYEQYF	TGTGCCAGCAGTCCCTTCTTCAGGGCCGGCGCTTACGAGCAGTACTTC
.	TRBV20-1	TRBD1	TRBJ2-7	CSGRGPTYEQYF	TGCAGTGGAAGGGGGCCCACCTACGAGCAGTACTTC
few	TRBV6-1	TRBD2	TRBJ2-5	CASSPIRGLAGGETQYF	TGTGCCAGCAGTCCCATCCGGGGACTAGCGGGAGGGGAGACCCAGTACTTC
.	TRBV29-1	.	TRBJ2-1	CSVGKQWEDEQFF	TGCAGCGTTGGGAAACAGTGGGAGGATGAGCAGTTCTTC
.	TRBV20-1	TRBD2	TRBJ2-4	CSAKTGLAGGRDIQYF	TGCAGTGCTAAAACCGGACTAGCGGGAGGTCGAGACATTCAGTACTTC
.	TRBV6-5	TRBD1	TRBJ2-7	CASSYRDRGPQYF	TGTGCCAGCAGTTACCGGGACAGGGGGCCCCAGTACTTC
.	TRBV3-1	.	TRBJ2-7	CASSQRSEGVHEQYF	TGTGCCAGCAGCCAACGATCAGAAGGCGTACACGAGCAGTACTTC
once	TRBV9	TRBD1	TRBJ2-5	CASSSSGQGRTQYF	TGTGCCAGCAGCTCCTCCGGACAGGGTAGGACCCAGTACTTC
.	TRBV12-3/TRBV12-4	.	TRBJ1-2	CASSSYRNYGYTF	TGTGCCAGCAGTTCGTACAGAAACTATGGCTACACCTTC
many	TRBV29-1	TRBD1	TRBJ2-7	CSVATGQGWDEQYF	TGCAGCGTTGCCACGGGACAGGGTTGGGACGAGCAGTACTTC
few	TRBV13	.	TRBJ2-5	CASSLYRSGQETQYF	TGTGCCAGCAGCTTATACAGGAGTGGCCAAGAGACCCAGTACTTC
once	TRBV19	TRBD1	TRBJ2-5	CASSRTGGSETQYF	TGTGCCAGTAGTAGGACAGGGGGCTCTGAGACCCAGTACTTC
.	TRBV10-1	TRBD2	TRBJ2-4	CASSEWRELAKNIQYF	TGCGCCAGCAGTGAATGGCGGGAGTTAGCCAAAAACATTCAGTACTTC
.	TRBV6-5	TRBD2	TRBJ2-3	CASSYSLAGATDTQYF	TGTGCCAGCAGTTACTCGCTAGCGGGGGCCACAGATACGCAGTATTTT
.	TRBV2	TRBD1	TRBJ2-7	CASSKTGATYEQYF	TGTGCCAGCAGCAAGACAGGGGCCACCTACGAGCAGTACTTC
.	TRBV18	.	TRBJ2-7	CASSLASPRGLSSYEQYF	TGTGCCAGCTCACTTGCCTCGCCTCGGGGTCTCAGTAGCTACGAGCAGTACTTC
once	TRBV7-2	.	TRBJ2-3	CASKKGGPSPDTQYF	TGTGCCAGCAAAAAAGGGGGGCCTAGCCCAGATACGCAGTATTTT
.	TRBV7-2	TRBD1	TRBJ1-6	CASSLRDRGKPPLHF	TGTGCCAGCAGCCTACGGGACAGGGGAAAGCCACCCCTCCACTTT
.	TRBV7-2	TRBD1	TRBJ1-1	CASSMGQGVSAFF	TGTGCCAGCAGTATGGGACAGGGTGTGTCAGCTTTCTTT
.	TRBV7-2	.	TRBJ2-7	CASSYRTHGSYEQYF	TGTGCCAGCAGCTACCGGACACACGGCTCCTACGAGCAGTACTTC
.	TRBV6-1	.	TRBJ1-1	CASSDRGAVKTEAFF	TGTGCCAGCAGTGATAGGGGGGCGGTAAAAACTGAAGCTTTCTTT
.	TRBV10-2	TRBD1	TRBJ2-4	CASSERGAGTGDRYIQYF	TGCGCCAGCAGTGAGAGGGGGGCCGGGACAGGGGATAGGTACATTCAGTACTTC
.	TRBV5-1	TRBD1	TRBJ2-1	CASSFGPQGANGQFF	TGCGCCAGCAGCTTTGGGCCACAGGGGGCTAATGGGCAGTTCTTC
.	TRBV6-6	TRBD1	TRBJ2-7	CASSYGRGTGGYEQYF	TGTGCCAGCAGTTATGGGAGGGGGACAGGGGGGTACGAGCAGTACTTC
many	TRBV10-3	TRBD2	TRBJ2-5	CAISEGLAVQETQYF	TGTGCCATCAGTGAGGGTCTAGCGGTCCAAGAGACCCAGTACTTC
.	TRBV2	TRBD1	TRBJ2-7	CASSEGQGVKNVQYF	TGTGCCAGCAGTGAGGGACAGGGTGTAAAAAACGTTCAGTACTTC
few	TRBV6-2/TRBV6-3	.	TRBJ2-3	CACGGGDTQYF	TGTGCCTGCGGAGGTGGAGATACGCAGTATTTT
few	TRBV20-1	.	TRBJ2-5	CSARLMGGSQETQYF	TGCAGTGCTAGATTGATGGGAGGTAGTCAAGAGACCCAGTACTTC